This section outlines one T cell receptor beta chain sequence together with its context. Its cognate antigen has yet to be identified. No base quality values were provided; no much bigger clone lies one nucleotide off. Other DNA sequences in this specimen translate into the identical CDR3. The sample originates from a study of graft-versus-host responses after intestinal transplantation (dated by TCRdb to the early 2020s). For the wider study: The transplants that recipients received were multivisceral, liver-intestinal, or isolated intestinal. Anti-thymocyte globulin induction was given to all recipients, followed by maintenance tacrolimus and steroids for two to three years. After intestinal transplantation, graft-versus-host and host-versus-graft alloreactive T cell clones in the graft, circulation and bone marrow were tracked using bulk TCR-beta CDR3 sequencing. To identify alloreactive clones, pre-transplant mixed lymphocyte reaction products were sequenced and then compared with unstimulated pre-transplant donor and recipient T cells. A cohort of about 26 intestinal transplant recipients, including one retransplant, was enrolled, and 3 patients lacking pretransplant specimens were excluded. A peak of at least 4% donor T cells among recipient peripheral blood mononuclear cells was the definition used for donor T cell macrochimerism. Rather than going through the commercial service, samples from a few later patients were sequenced in-house on an Illumina MiSeq and processed with MiXCR. Findings and caveats that apply to the study as a whole: In the allografts of patients with donor T cell macrochimerism, GvH to HvG T cell clonal ratios were high. GvH clones were detected in recipient bone marrow, and some of these GvH clones were observed earlier in ileal mucosa or blood, consistent with an intestinal mucosal origin. Peak levels of circulating GvH clones were associated with declines in HvG clones early after transplant. The conclusions were limited by the relatively low number and heterogeneity of the intestinal transplant patients.

The CDR3 starts with the cysteine, ends with the phenylalanine, and has 16 residues. The sequence is cut down to CDR3 DNA, 48 bases in frame from base 1. V is trimmed back by 2 bases and J by 2 bases, and the junction contains 5 bases that no gene match accounts for. According to the germline V gene (reference sequence), CDR1 reads MNHEY and CDR2 reads SMNVEV. The library was made by the immunoSEQ multiplex PCR assay. Adaptive Biotechnologies carried out high-throughput TCR-beta CDR3 sequencing of genomic DNA for most patients. As for the authors' bioinformatics: Adaptive's ImmunoSEQ software was the source of the TCR sequencing data for roughly 19 patients, while three other patients were processed with MiXCR and VDJtools. CDR3 nucleotide sequences shared between donor and recipient were removed because the origin of such sequences could not be assigned. Alloreactive clones required at least 2-fold expansion over unstimulated cells and minimum CFSE-low frequency of 0.002% (template counts) or 0.001% (read counts). Mappable clones were those detected in sequenced pre-transplant spleen, lymph node, or MLR CFSE-low populations of the donor or recipient. Cumulative frequency of alloreactive clones was calculated as a percentage of all sequences weighted by copy number. Here the immuneACCESS table is served through TCRdb, limited to in-frame sequences with V and J called. Missing clones are a known gap in these copies; in checked studies unresolved V genes cover under half, and the rest lacks a known reason. The V and J calls and clone size come from that table; D and trimming were worked out from the DNA. The table for this sample lists about 19,000 clones; about 89% of them were counted only once. In total, the top ten clones hold under 60% of the sample.

Bone marrow was aspirated after transplant from the posterior iliac crest or another site chosen by the physician. Sequenced here: bone marrow, sampled approximately 19 weeks after transplant. This chain is built from TRBV27 and TRBJ2-7, and 11 bases in between align with TRBD2. The sequence was collected from a human patient who received an intestinal transplant, so some T cells may come from the graft donor. The CDR3 loop reads CASSLALAGGPYEQYF. The DNA is as follows: TGTGCCAGCAGTTTAGCGTTAGCGGGAGGGCCCTACGAGCAGTACTTC.